Each of the 5 T cell receptor beta chains below was sequenced from the same sample in a study of shared clonotypes between healthy human individuals. Profiled with immunoSEQ multiplex PCR; TCRdb holds only in-frame clones, not every one. Among about 1.1 million clones listed, around 77% were seen once. The specimen sequenced was memory CD4+ T cells from PBMCs. As for subset: CD45RA-negative fraction. The receptors were gathered from a man between 18 and 29 years old in good health. Some clones in this sample may be carry-over from other donors' samples.

The V call is TRBV30, the J call TRBJ1-5, with a tentative D call TRBD1 (5 bases). Deletions cut 6 bases from V and 4 bases from J, with 13 bases between. This CDR3 spans 13 amino acids. CDR1 is GTSNPN and CDR2 is SVGIG in the germline V gene (reference sequence). The CDR3 sequence is CACQFGGNQPQHF. The CDR3 bases are TGTGCCTGCCAATTCGGGGGGAATCAGCCCCAGCATTTT.

A word on this clone: Distinct nucleotide sequences in the sample also encode this CDR3. The chain carries TRBV30 and TRBJ2-1; TRBD2 might be the D (6 bases). Germline CDR1 GTSNPN, CDR2 SVGIG (reference sequence). The CDR3 contains 13 residues. The V gene lost 3 bases and the J gene lost 0 bases, with 6 bases spanning the gap. The CDR3 loop is CAWSGSSYNEQFF. DNA of the CDR3: TGTGCCTGGAGCGGGAGCTCCTACAATGAGCAGTTCTTC.

The V call is TRBV5-1, the J call TRBJ1-5; a weak D match, TRBD1 (5 bases). Germline CDR1 SGHRS, CDR2 YFSETQ. The CDR3 contains 15 residues. V lost 0 bases to trimming and J lost 3 bases, with 10 bases between them. The CDR3 protein is CASSLGDGYNQPQHF. The CDR3 bases are TGCGCCAGCAGCTTGGGGGACGGCTACAATCAGCCCCAGCATTTT.

V is TRBV7-2 and J is TRBJ1-5; possibly TRBD1 for D (5 bases). Between the trimmed V and J ends, which lost 5 bases and 1 base, there was a span of 12 bases. The CDR3 is 15 amino acids. CDR1 and CDR2 from the germline V gene are SGHTA and FQGNSA. In nucleotides, the CDR3 is TGTGCCAGCAGCCGGGGGGGGAAAAGCAATCAGCCCCAGCATTTT. Residues: CASSRGGKSNQPQHF.

The V call is TRBV10-2, the J call TRBJ2-1; 12 nucleotides align to TRBD2. CDR1 WSHSY and CDR2 SAAADI come from the germline V gene. CDR3 length: 20 residues. V lost 5 bases and J lost 0; bases outside the gene matches: 14. CDR3 sequence reads: CASSFPYTGTSGSSYNEQFF. CDR3 DNA sequence: TGCGCCAGCAGTTTCCCCTATACCGGGACTAGCGGGTCCTCCTACAATGAGCAGTTCTTC.